Listed below are T cell receptor beta chains from one sample, sequenced in a study of blood T cell repertoires in COVID-19. Clones were sequenced by immunoSEQ multiplex PCR, and TCRdb holds only the in-frame ones, with some missing. The table lists fewer than 450,000 clones, 88% of them singletons. Sequencing input: PBMCs or T cells enriched from blood (not recorded which). The receptor set was obtained from a woman between 18 and 29 years old who had recovered from COVID-19. CDR3s include the opening cysteine and the closing phenylalanine or tryptophan. D genes are given only for firm matches. A row's size may be missing; if present it is once, few, many or a size class.

d_call,clone_size,j_call,v_call,cdr3_nt,cdr3_aa
TRBD1,-,TRBJ2-7,TRBV18,TGTGCCAGCTCAGGACAGGTCTACGAGCAGTACTTC,CASSGQVYEQYF
TRBD1,-,TRBJ2-1,TRBV7-9,TGTGCCAGCAGCCCCGGACAGGGGATATACAATGAGCAGTTCTTC,CASSPGQGIYNEQFF
TRBD2,-,TRBJ2-7,TRBV6-5,TGTGCCAGCAGGGATTCGGGGGGGGGCGACTACGAGCAGTACTTC,CASRDSGGGDYEQYF
TRBD1,-,TRBJ1-2,TRBV30,TGTGCCTGGAGACAGGGGTCAGACTATGGCTACACCTTC,CAWRQGSDYGYTF
-,-,TRBJ2-3,TRBV12-5,TGTGCTAGTGGTTTGGTATTCCTCACAGATACGCAGTATTTT,CASGLVFLTDTQYF
-,-,TRBJ1-1,TRBV19,TGTGCCAGTAGTATAGAGTTCCTGAACAGAACTGAAGCTTTCTTT,CASSIEFLNRTEAFF
-,-,TRBJ1-4,TRBV7-9,TGTGCCAGCAGCGTTCCAGGGTCCGGAGAAAAACTGTTTTTT,CASSVPGSGEKLFF
-,-,TRBJ2-5,TRBV2,TGTGCCAGCAGTGTGATGACTACCCAAGAGACCCAGTACTTC,CASSVMTTQETQYF
-,once,TRBJ1-4,TRBV7-9,TGTGCCAGCAGCCCCGCCGCAGGGGAGTGGGAAAAACTGTTTTTT,CASSPAAGEWEKLFF
-,-,TRBJ1-1,TRBV4-2,TGTGCCAGCAGCCAGCCGGGACACGCGAACACTGAAGCTTTCTTT,CASSQPGHANTEAFF
TRBD1,-,TRBJ2-7,TRBV27,TGTGCCAGCAGTCCGGGGACAGGGGTCGAGCAGTACTTC,CASSPGTGVEQYF
-,-,TRBJ1-3,TRBV7-8,TGTGCCAGCACCAATGAGGGCTCTGGAAACACCATATATTTT,CASTNEGSGNTIYF
TRBD2,-,TRBJ2-1,TRBV4-3,TGCGCCAGCAGCCAAGATGCTAGCGGGGCCGCGAGCAATGAGCAGTTCTTC,CASSQDASGAASNEQFF
-,-,TRBJ1-1,TRBV13,TGTGCCAGCCTCCTCACCGGGTTGAACACTGAAGCTTTCTTT,CASLLTGLNTEAFF
TRBD1,-,TRBJ1-1,TRBV30,TGTGCCTGGAGTTACTACAGGGGGCCTGAAGCTTTCTTT,CAWSYYRGPEAFF
-,-,TRBJ1-6,TRBV3-1/TRBV3-2,TGTGCCAGCAGCCAAGTTTCGGGTAATTCACCCCTCCACTTT,CASSQVSGNSPLHF
TRBD1,-,TRBJ1-1,TRBV19,TGTGCCAGTAGTATACCGGACAGGGAGAACACTGAAGCTTTCTTT,CASSIPDRENTEAFF
-,-,TRBJ2-5,TRBV9,TGTGCCAGCAGCGTAGCCGGGAACCAAGAGACCCAGTACTTC,CASSVAGNQETQYF
TRBD1,-,TRBJ2-7,TRBV5-1,TGCGCCAGCAGCTCTGGGACAGGGGGATGGTACGAGCAGTACTTC,CASSSGTGGWYEQYF
-,-,TRBJ2-2,TRBV30,TGTGCCTGGAGGTTCGGCGGGGGGGAGCTGTTTTTT,CAWRFGGGELFF
TRBD1,-,TRBJ1-1,TRBV2,TGTGCCAGCAGTTGGGACAGCGCTTGGAACACTGAAGCTTTCTTT,CASSWDSAWNTEAFF
TRBD1,once,TRBJ1-2,TRBV5-4,TGTGCCAGCAGCTTGTTCCAGGGGGATGGCTACACCTTC,CASSLFQGDGYTF
-,-,TRBJ1-5,TRBV7-2,TGTGCCAGCAGCTCCGGGGTTCATAGCAATCAGCCCCAGCATTTT,CASSSGVHSNQPQHF
-,-,TRBJ1-2,TRBV6-6,TGTGCCAGCAGTTACTCAGTCACGGTGGATGGCTACACCTTC,CASSYSVTVDGYTF
TRBD2,-,TRBJ2-1,TRBV7-6,TGTGCCAGCAGCCTGAGACTAGCGGGGTCTAGCTCCTACAATGAGCAGTTCTTC,CASSLRLAGSSSYNEQFF
TRBD1,-,TRBJ2-7,TRBV18,TGTGCCAGCCACGGGACAGGGGTTCGTCCCGAGCAGTACTTC,CASHGTGVRPEQYF
TRBD1,-,TRBJ2-2,TRBV3-1/TRBV3-2,TGTGCCAGCAGCCGACCCCCGACAGGGGTTCCCGGGGAGCTGTTTTTT,CASSRPPTGVPGELFF
TRBD2,few,TRBJ2-2,TRBV4-2,TGTGCCAGCAGCCACTTAGCGGGGGACACCGGGGAGCTGTTTTTT,CASSHLAGDTGELFF
-,-,TRBJ2-7,TRBV5-4,TGTGCCAGCAGCGTCTACGTCTCCTACGAGCAGTACTTC,CASSVYVSYEQYF